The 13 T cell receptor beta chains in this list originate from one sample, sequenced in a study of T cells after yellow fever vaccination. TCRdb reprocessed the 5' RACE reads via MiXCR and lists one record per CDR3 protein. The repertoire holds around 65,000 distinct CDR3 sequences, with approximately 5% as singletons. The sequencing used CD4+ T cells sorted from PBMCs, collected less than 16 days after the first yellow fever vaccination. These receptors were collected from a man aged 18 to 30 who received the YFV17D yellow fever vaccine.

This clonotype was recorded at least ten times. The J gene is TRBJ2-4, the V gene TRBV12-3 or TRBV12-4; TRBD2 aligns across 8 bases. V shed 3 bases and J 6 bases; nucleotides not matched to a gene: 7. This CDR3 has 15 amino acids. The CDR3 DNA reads TGTGCCAGCAGTTTCCGAGCGGGACTAGTAAACATTCAGTACTTC. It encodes CASSFRAGLVNIQYF.

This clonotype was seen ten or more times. In DNA form, the CDR3 reads TGTGCCAGCAGCACAAGGACTGAAAACACGCCCCAGCATTTT. Amino acids: CASSTRTENTPQHF. V gene TRBV7-9 combines with J gene TRBJ1-5; D gene uncertain. Germline V lookup: CDR1 SEHNR, CDR2 FQNEAQ (reference sequence). This CDR3 comprises 14 residues. Trimming removed 5 bases from V and 9 bases from J, with 17 bases in between.

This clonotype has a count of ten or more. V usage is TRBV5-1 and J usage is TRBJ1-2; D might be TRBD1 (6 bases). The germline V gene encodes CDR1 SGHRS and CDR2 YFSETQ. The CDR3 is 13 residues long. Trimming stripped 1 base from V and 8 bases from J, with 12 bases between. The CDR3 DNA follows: TGCGCCAGCAGCTTGTCCGGGGGCGAAGGCTACACCTTC. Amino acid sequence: CASSLSGGEGYTF.

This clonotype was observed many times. In DNA, the CDR3 is TGCAGTGCTAGAGATCTGGGGCTCCAAGAGACCCAGTACTTC. Residues: CSARDLGLQETQYF. The rearrangement joins TRBV20-1 to TRBJ2-5, with TRBD1 as a possible D gene (5 bases). This CDR3 contains 14 residues. V gave up 0 bases and J gave up 1 base, with 9 bases separating them. Germline V gives CDR1 DFQATT, CDR2 SNEGSKA (reference sequence).

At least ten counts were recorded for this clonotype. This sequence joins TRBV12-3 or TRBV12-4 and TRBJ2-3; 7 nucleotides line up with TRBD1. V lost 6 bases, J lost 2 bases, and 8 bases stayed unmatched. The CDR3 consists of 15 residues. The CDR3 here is CASRPPGQSTDTQYF. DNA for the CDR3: TGTGCCAGCAGACCTCCGGGACAGTCCACAGATACGCAGTATTTT.

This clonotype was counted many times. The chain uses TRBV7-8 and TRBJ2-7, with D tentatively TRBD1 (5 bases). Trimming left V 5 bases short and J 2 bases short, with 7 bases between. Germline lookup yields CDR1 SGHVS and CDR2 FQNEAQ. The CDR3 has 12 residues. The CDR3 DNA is TGTGCCAGCAGCCAGGGAACCTACGAGCAGTACTTC. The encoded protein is CASSQGTYEQYF. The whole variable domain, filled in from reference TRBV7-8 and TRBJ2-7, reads GAGVSQSPRYKVAKRGQDVALRCDPISGHVSLFWYQQALGQGPEFLTYFQNEAQLDKSGLPSDRFFAERPEGSVSTLKIQRTQQEDSAVYLCASSQGTYEQYFGPGTRLTVT.

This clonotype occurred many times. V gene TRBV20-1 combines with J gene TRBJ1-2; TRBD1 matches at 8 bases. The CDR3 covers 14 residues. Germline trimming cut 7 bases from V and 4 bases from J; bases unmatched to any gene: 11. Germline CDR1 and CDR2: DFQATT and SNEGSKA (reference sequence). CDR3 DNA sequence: TGCAGTGTTTTTACGGACAGGGCCTCCTATGGCTACACCTTC. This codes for CSVFTDRASYGYTF.

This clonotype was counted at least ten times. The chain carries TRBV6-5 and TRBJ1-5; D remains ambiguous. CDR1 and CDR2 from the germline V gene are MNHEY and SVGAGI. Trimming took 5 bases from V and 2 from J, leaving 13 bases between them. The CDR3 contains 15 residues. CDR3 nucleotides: TGTGCCAGCAGTCCCCGGCCTGGGGGCAATCAGCCCCAGCATTTT. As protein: CASSPRPGGNQPQHF.

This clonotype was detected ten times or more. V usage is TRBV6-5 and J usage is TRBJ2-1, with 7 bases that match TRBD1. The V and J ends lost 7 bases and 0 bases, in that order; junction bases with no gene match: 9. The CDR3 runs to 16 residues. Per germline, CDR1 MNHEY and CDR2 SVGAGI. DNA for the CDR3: TGTGCCAGCATCCTAAGGGGGACAGACTCCTACAATGAGCAGTTCTTC. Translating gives CASILRGTDSYNEQFF.

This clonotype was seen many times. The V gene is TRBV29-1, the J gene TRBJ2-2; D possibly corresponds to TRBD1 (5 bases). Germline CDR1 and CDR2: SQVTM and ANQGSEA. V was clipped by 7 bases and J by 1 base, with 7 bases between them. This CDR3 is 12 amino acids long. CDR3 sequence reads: CSAGQNTGELFF. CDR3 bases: TGCAGCGCAGGACAGAACACCGGGGAGCTGTTTTTT.

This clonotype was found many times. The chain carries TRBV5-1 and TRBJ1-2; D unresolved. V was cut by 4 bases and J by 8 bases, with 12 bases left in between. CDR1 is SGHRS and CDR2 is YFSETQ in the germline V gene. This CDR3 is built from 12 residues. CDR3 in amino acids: CASSPSREGYTF. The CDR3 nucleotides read TGCGCCAGCAGCCCATCTCGGGAAGGCTACACCTTC.

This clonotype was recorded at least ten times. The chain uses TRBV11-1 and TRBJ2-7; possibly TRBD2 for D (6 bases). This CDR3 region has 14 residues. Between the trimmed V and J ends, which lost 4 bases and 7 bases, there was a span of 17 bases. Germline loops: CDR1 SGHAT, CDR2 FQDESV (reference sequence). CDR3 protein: CASSSPGGAWEQYV. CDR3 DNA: TGTGCCAGCAGCTCCCCAGGAGGGGCGTGGGAGCAGTACGTC.

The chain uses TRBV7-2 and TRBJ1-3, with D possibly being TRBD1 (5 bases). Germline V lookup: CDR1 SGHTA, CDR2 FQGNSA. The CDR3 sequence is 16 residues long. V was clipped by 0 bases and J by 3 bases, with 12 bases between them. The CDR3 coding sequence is TGTGCCAGCAGCTTAGCGGTCGGGGCGGGTGGAAACACCATATATTTT. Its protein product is CASSLAVGAGGNTIYF.